What follows is one TCR beta chain and its context. The CDR3 consists of 18 residues. Losses at the gene ends were 2 bases for V and 2 bases for J; bases not matched to a gene: 11. This sample is drawn from a study of response to subunit inactivated influenza vaccine. TCRdb re-analysed the RT-PCR reads in MiXCR, keeping a single row per CDR3 protein. The sample records more than 700,000 distinct CDR3 sequences, less than 25% being singletons. Source: PBMCs from blood, taken about 5 days after vaccination. The sequence derives from a middle-aged man who received an inactivated influenza vaccine. The chain employs TRBV12-3 or TRBV12-4 and TRBJ2-2; 7 bases line up with TRBD1. The DNA of the CDR3 is TGTGCCAGCAGTTTAAGATCCATGGACAGGAGAAACACCGGGGAGCTGTTTTTT. Protein sequence: CASSLRSMDRRNTGELFF.